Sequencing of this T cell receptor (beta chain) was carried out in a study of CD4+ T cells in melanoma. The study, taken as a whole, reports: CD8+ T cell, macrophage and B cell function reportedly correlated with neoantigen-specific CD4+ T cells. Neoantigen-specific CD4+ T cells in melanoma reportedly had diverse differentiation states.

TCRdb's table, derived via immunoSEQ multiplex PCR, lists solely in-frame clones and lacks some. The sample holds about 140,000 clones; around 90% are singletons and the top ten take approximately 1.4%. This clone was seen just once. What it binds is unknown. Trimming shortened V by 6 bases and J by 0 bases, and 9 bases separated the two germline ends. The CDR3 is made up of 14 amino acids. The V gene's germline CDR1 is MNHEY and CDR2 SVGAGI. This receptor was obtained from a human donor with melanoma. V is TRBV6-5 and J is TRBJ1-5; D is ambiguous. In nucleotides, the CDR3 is TGTGCCAGCAGCAAGAGGTTTAGCAATCAGCCCCAGCATTTT. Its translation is CASSKRFSNQPQHF.